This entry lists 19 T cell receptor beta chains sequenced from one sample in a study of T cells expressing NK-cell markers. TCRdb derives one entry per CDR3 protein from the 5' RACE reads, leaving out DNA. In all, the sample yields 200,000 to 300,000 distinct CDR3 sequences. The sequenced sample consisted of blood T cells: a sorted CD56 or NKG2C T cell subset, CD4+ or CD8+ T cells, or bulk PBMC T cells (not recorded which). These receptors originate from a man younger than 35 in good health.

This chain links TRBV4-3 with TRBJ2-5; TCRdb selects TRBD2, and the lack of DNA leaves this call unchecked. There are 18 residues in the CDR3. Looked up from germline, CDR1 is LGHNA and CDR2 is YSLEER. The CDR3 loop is CASSQDGQAGGRGETQYF.

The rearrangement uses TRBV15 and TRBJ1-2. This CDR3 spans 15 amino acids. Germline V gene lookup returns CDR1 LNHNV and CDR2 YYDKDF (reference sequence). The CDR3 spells CATSRDKGQFWGYTF.

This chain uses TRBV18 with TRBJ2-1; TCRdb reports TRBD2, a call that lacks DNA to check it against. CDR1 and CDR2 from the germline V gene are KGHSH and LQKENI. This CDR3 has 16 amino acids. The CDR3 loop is CASSPRASGAYNEQFF.

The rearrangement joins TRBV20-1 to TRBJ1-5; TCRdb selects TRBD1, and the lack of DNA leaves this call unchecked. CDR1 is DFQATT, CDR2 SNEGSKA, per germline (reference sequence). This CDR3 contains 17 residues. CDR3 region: CSARVGGLRGSNQPQHF.

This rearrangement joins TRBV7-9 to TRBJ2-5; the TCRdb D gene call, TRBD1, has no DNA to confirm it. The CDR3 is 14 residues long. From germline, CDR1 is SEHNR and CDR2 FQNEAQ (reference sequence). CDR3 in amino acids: CASSPGLGAETQYF. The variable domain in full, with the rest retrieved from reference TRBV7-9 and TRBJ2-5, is DTGVSQNPRHKITKRGQNVTFRCDPISEHNRLYWYRQTLGQGPEFLTYFQNEAQLEKSRLLSDRFSAERPKGSFSTLEIQRTEQGDSAMYLCASSPGLGAETQYFGPGTRLLVL.

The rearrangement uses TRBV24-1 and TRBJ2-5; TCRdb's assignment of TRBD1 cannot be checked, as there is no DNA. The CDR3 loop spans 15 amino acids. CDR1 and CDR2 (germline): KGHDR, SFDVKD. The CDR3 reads CATSDLQTGTETQYF.

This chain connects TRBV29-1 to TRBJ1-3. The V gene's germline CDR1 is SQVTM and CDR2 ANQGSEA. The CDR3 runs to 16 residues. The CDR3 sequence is CSVEDGWRSSGNTIYF.

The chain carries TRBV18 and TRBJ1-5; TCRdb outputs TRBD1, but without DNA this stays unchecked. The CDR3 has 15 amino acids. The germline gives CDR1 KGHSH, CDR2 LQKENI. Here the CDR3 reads CASSPGPRDNQPQHF.

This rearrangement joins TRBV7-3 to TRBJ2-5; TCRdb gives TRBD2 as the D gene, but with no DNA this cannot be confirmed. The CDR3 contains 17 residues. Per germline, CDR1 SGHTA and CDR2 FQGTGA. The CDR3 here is CASSSTGTSGTQETQYF.

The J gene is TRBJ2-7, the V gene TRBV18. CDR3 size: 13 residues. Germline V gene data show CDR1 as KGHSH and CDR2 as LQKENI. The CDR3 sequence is CASSRTAAYEQYF.

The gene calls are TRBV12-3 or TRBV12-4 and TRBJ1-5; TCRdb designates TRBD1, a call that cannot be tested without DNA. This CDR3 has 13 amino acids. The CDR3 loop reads CASTTGVSQPQHF.

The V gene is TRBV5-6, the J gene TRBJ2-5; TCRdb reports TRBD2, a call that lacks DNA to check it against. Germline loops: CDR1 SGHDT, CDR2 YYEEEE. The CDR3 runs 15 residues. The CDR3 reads CASSLLAGVSETQYF.

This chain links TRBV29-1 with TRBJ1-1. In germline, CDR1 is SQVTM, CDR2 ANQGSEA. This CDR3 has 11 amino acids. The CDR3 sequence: CSVVEVAEAFF.

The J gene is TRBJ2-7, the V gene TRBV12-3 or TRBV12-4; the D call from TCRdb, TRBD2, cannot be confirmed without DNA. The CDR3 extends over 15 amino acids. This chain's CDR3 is CASSLTGTSGYEQYF.

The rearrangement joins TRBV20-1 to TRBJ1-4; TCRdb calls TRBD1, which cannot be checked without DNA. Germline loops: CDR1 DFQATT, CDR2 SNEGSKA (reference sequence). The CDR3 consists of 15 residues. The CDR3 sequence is CSASRPGARNEKLFF.

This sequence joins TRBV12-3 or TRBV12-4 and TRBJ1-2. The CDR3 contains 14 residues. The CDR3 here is CATSPQVANYGYTF.

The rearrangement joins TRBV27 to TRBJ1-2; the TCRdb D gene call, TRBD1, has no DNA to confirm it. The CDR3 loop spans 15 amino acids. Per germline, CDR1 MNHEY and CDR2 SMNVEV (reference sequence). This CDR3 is CASSPGRGRGYGYTF.

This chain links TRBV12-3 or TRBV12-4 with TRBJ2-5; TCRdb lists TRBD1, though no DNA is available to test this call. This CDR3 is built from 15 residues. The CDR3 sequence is CASSSRDRVSETQYF.

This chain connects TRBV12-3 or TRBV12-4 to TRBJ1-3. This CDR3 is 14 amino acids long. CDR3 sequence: CASSLRQTGNTIYF.